The entry below gives a single T cell receptor beta chain sequence along with its context. Its antigen is unknown. The germline V gene has CDR1 MRHNA and CDR2 SNTAGT. The germline V and J ends were trimmed by 2 bases and 4 bases, with 11 bases remaining between them. The CDR3 length is 14 residues. This entry belongs to a study of cytomegalovirus exposure and HLA in healthy donors. General study findings and limits: TCR beta V- and J-gene trimming was later associated with a missense DCLRE1C variant.

PCR involved 60 Vbeta and 13 Jbeta primers. Measured with immunoSEQ multiplex PCR; TCRdb has only the in-frame clones, and not every one. Among about 74,000 clones listed, around 70% were seen once. The sequencing sample was made of PBMCs. The V and J genes are TRBV6-4 and TRBJ1-2, with D unclear. This receptor was identified in a middle-aged woman in good health and CMV-seropositive. The CDR3 protein is CASSDEGGGYGYTF. The CDR3 region has the DNA TGTGCCAGCAGTGACGAGGGCGGCGGCTATGGCTACACCTTC.